The entry below gives a single T cell receptor (beta chain) sequence along with its context. This clone's antigen is unknown. One base away there is no much larger clone; base qualities are not given. The cohort was made up of about 610 healthy bone marrow donors. All cohort members were sampled while nominally healthy, although unrecorded immune exposures were likely present. The donor tested CMV seronegative, placing the donor among the 350 or so seronegative members of the cohort. A peripheral blood sample was collected from each donor, and TCR beta sequencing was performed on peripheral blood mononuclear cells. The Qiagen DNeasy Blood Extraction Kit was used to extract genomic DNA from the blood cell samples. The receptor library was made with the immunoSEQ multiplex PCR assay. For the multiplex PCR, a mixture combining 60 forward primers for TCR Vbeta segments and 13 reverse primers for TCR Jbeta segments was used. Amplification of the CDR3 region of rearranged TCR beta genes was performed with a multiplex PCR assay on genomic DNA. The amplified TCR beta libraries were sequenced on the Illumina HiSeq System as 87-base-pair reads. Per the original workflow: Across the 500 to 850 repertoires, a later analysis counted around 80 million unique TCR beta chains, around 10 million of which were shared by at least two donors. Raw reads were error-corrected and collapsed into unique sequences with a nearest-neighbor algorithm that merged closely related sequences to remove PCR and sequencing errors. CDR3 sequences were aligned to IMGT reference sequences to assign V, D and J gene segments. Each retained sequence needed at least a six-nucleotide match to both a V gene segment and a J gene segment. Rearrangements were classified as productive when the CDR3 lacked stop codons and remained in frame with V and J, and all other rearrangements were classified as non-productive. CDR3 was defined according to IMGT convention as the region running from the second conserved V-encoded cysteine to the conserved J-encoded phenylalanine. Sequences without an unambiguous match to a single V gene segment were excluded from the earlier analysis of a few hundred of the donors. In an earlier analysis of approximately 590 of the donors, V segments were called functional above 56.7% productive rearrangements and were called segregating when the between-donor standard deviation exceeded 5%. A statistical classification framework was built to diagnose cytomegalovirus status from the catalog of TCR beta chain sequences. In a later analysis, V and J genes were assigned by comparing TCR nucleotide sequences against IMGT/GENE-DB human TR gene sequences. In a later analysis, CDR3 sequences and most-parsimonious VDJ recombination scenarios were assigned using the TCRdist pipeline. In a later analysis, each TCR beta chain was defined by its CDR3 amino acid sequence together with its V-gene family, and reads without a unique V-gene family were excluded. As a way to deal with suspected cross-contamination and a sequencing artifact, a later analysis dropped hundreds of nucleotide sequences that were highly shared and had low generation probability. A later analysis calculated a clonal expansion index for each public chain from normalized within-repertoire ranks of inferred template counts. A later analysis computed generation probabilities with a VDJ recombination model fitted to out-of-frame rearrangements, and checked the results against IGoR. In a later analysis, TCR-TCR, TCR-HLA and TCR-CMV co-occurrence was scored with hypergeometric tests, and a repertoire-size bias correction was applied to TCR pairs. A later analysis estimated false discovery rates by permuting HLA or CMV assignments 20 times. In a later analysis, co-occurring TCRs were grouped using DBSCAN, with TCRdist sequence similarity added in when clustering inside HLA-allele-positive subsets. For co-occurrence clustering, repertoires with fewer than 30,000 or more than 120,000 public chains were excluded, along with four to six repertoires with anomalous nucleotide sharing. Held by TCRdb, this immuneACCESS table contains in-frame sequences only and omits some clones. Under half of the omission traces to an unresolved V gene where checked; the cause of the rest is unknown. That table is the source of V, J and clone size, and D and trimming were worked out from the DNA. This sample is represented by 150,000 or so clones; roughly 80% of them were singletons. The ten largest make up about 4% of the sample.

This sample is drawn from a study of cytomegalovirus exposure and HLA in healthy donors (dated by TCRdb to 2016 to 2017). Study-wide context: According to an earlier analysis of several hundred of the donors, about 170 million T cells yielded 90 million to 130 million unique TCR beta sequences and about 300 Gb of sequence data. HLA typing included class I and class II loci at four-digit resolution. Of the roughly 400 genotyped donors, approximately 83% fell in the genetic ancestry cluster associated with self-reported Caucasian donors. Donor age, sex, ethnicity and CMV serostatus were compiled alongside the repertoire data. Among roughly 400 genotyped donors of the cohort, an average of approximately 240,000 unique TCR beta nucleotide sequences was sequenced per donor, of which roughly 17% were non-productive. Rather than using new phenotypic data, the later analysis identified candidate immune exposures from TCR beta sequences and from how often those sequences occurred across donors. The study profiled the T cell repertoires of hundreds of subjects by immunosequencing and related them to cytomegalovirus serostatus. The study aimed to test whether cataloging public T cell receptors could reveal signatures of past pathogen exposure. Four or five DR-DQ haplotypes were handled as single units for association and clustering, since linkage in the cohort was strong. High-throughput TCR immunosequencing, statistical association of individual TCRs with disease status, and machine learning were combined to predict cytomegalovirus infection status. In addition to the first cohort of 650 to 800 subjects, a separate validation cohort of 120 different subjects was used. Typing coverage differed by locus: A, B, C, DRB1 and DQB1 were typed in about 620-640 donors, DQA1 in roughly 510, DPA1 in around 600, and DPB1 in around 490. A later analysis re-examined previously published TCR beta repertoires from over 500 donors and added high-resolution HLA genotyping to investigate patterns of TCR occurrence. Every discovery cohort repertoire had been produced on one sequencing platform. In an earlier analysis of roughly 600 of the donors, high-throughput TCR beta sequencing was used to judge whether each TCR beta V gene segment behaved as functional or pseudogenic. About 300 gigabases of sequencing data and tens of millions of unique TCR sequences were included in an early release covering 550 to 650 HLA-typed donors. Genome-wide SNP genotypes for about three fifths of the roughly 700 donors were used in a later genetic analysis, which treated that subset as a discovery cohort.

The CDR3, cysteine through phenylalanine, is 14 amino acids long. Of the read, only the CDR3 DNA is kept; its 42 bases are in frame from base 1. CDR1 and CDR2, looked up from the germline V gene (reference sequence), are LNHDA and SQIVND. What the research found in general, with its limitations: The study gave a list of some 150 TCR beta chains associated with cytomegalovirus. A further reported finding was that TCR beta sequences accurately predicted the HLA-A and HLA-B alleles for most subjects in the first cohort. Most CMV-associated TCR beta chains appeared to be HLA-restricted in a later analysis, and the HLA associations seemed to be driven largely by CMV exposure. Only TCR beta chains were sequenced in this cohort, and the absence of alpha or paired-chain data limited detectable features. HLA typing was unavailable for some donors at each locus, so association tests used only the typed subset. While some public TCRs were present in many individuals, most TCR sequences turned up only very rarely across donors. Cytomegalovirus status was reported to be diagnosed by the classifier with high specificity and sensitivity in both the original and validation cohorts. A later analysis found that HLA-associated TCR beta chains were more clonally expanded and had lower generation probabilities than equally common non-associated chains. V-gene and J-gene trimming of TCR beta chains was associated with a missense DCLRE1C variant in a later genetic analysis, and the association was replicated in an independent cohort. A later analysis reported that several top co-occurrence clusters appeared linked to parvovirus B19, influenza, CMV and Epstein-Barr virus. The 87-base-pair reads could not distinguish some IMGT-functional V segments, including TRBV6-2 and TRBV6-3, so those segments were excluded. According to a later genetic analysis, donors in an Asian-associated ancestry cluster had fewer N-insertions in productive TCRs than the approximately 610-donor mean. For the cohort, immune exposure information was limited to CMV serostatus. In a later analysis, the rate of TCR association differed among HLA loci, with DRB1 alleles having the most associated TCRs and HLA-C alleles having the fewest. In vitro tests confirmed that three of the cytomegalovirus-associated TCR beta chains recognize cytomegalovirus antigens. In an earlier analysis of roughly 560 of the donors, most TCR beta V segments were observed in productive rearrangements about 87% or about 30% of the time, broadly matching IMGT annotations. The authors suggested that the approach could potentially be generalized to other disease states and immunological phenotypes. A cluster of highly shared sequence variants was judged likely to be a technical artifact of the sequencing pipeline. In a later analysis, about 17,000 TCR beta sequences were associated with specific HLA alleles at a false discovery rate of 0.05. Linkage disequilibrium might explain the correlated functional status among segregating V segments, but an unknown experimental factor could not be ruled out. The presence/absence analyses assumed that sequencing depth was roughly uniform across donors, and that assumption may not be true. Some 15 rarely observed V segments, including chromosome 9 orphons, were excluded from the earlier analysis of about 610 of the donors because counts were too low. When HLA alleles, especially DR and DQ, strongly co-occurred, attributing TCR associations to individual alleles was difficult.

Source material: PBMCs. The receptor chain draws on TRBV19 and TRBJ2-5; the D gene is possibly TRBD2, with 6 bases matching. The tail of the sequence fits TRBJ2-7 better, so the J call may be wrong. The TCR sequence derives from a woman aged 40 to 49 in good health and CMV-seronegative. The CDR3 is CASSPGLRIYEQYF. The nucleotide sequence is given as TGTGCCAGTAGCCCGGGACTGCGGATCTACGAGCAGTACTTC.